The table lists the clone carrying this TCR beta chain with many counts. The antigen remains unidentified. These data originate in a study of human T cells and chemical hapten exposure. Study results and caveats: The formation of large CDR3 similarity clusters by expanded TCRs significantly exceeded that of controls. Patch test scores rose with PT1 expanded TCR counts, a positive correlation.

Time point here: patch test 3, about 24 weeks after DPC sensitization. Treatment defined: therapeutic diphenylcyclopropenone sensitization with weekly scalp DPC. TCRdb re-called the RACE reads with MiXCR, one entry per CDR3 protein. The sample has just under 60,000 distinct CDR3 sequences; roughly 12% are singletons. This material consisted of whole blood, taken in connection with sensitization to the hapten diphenylcyclopropenone (DPC). This receptor was obtained from a man aged 30-40 years with alopecia areata. Some clones in this sample may be carry-over from other donors' samples.

CDR3 nucleotides: TGTGCCAGCAGCCCCTTCGGACAGAACACTGAAGCTTTCTTT. Protein: CASSPFGQNTEAFF. The J gene is TRBJ1-1, the V gene TRBV3-1, with TRBD1 as a possible D gene (5 bases). The germline CDR1 and CDR2 sequences are LGHDT and YNNKEL (reference sequence). The CDR3 loop spans 14 amino acids. V lost 4 bases, J lost 1 base, and 10 bases lay in between.